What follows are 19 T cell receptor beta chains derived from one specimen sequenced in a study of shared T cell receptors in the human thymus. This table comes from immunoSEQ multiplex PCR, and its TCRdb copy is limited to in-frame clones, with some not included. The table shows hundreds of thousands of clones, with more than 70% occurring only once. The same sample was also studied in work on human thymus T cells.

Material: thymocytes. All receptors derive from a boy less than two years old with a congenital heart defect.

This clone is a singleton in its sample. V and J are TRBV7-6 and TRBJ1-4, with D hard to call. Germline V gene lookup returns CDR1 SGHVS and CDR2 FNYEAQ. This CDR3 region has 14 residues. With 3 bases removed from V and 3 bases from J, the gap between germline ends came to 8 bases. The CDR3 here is CASSFSGSNEKLFF. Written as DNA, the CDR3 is TGTGCCAGCAGCTTTTCGGGGTCTAATGAAAAACTGTTTTTT.

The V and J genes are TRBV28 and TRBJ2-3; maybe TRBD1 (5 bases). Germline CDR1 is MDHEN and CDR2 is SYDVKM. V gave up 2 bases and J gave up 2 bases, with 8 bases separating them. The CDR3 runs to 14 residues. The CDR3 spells CASSLTTVTDTQYF. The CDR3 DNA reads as TGTGCCAGCAGTTTAACGACAGTCACAGATACGCAGTATTTT.

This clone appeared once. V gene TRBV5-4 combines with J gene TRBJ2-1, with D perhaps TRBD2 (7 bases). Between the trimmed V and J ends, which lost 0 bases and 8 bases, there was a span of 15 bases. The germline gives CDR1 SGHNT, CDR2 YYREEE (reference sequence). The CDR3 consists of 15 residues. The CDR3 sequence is CASSLGGRGADEQFF. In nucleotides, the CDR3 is TGTGCCAGCAGCTTGGGGGGTCGGGGGGCGGATGAGCAGTTCTTC.

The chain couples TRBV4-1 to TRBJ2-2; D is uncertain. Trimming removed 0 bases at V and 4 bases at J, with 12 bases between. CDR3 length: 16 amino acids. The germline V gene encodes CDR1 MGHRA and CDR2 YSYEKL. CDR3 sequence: CASSQENSYSTGELFF. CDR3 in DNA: TGCGCCAGCAGCCAAGAAAACAGCTACTCCACCGGGGAGCTGTTTTTT.

The CDR3 DNA is TGCGCCAGCAGTGGGCGGGGTGATGAGCAGTTCTTC. This gives the protein CASSGRGDEQFF. This rearrangement joins TRBV10-2 to TRBJ2-1; the D gene is possibly TRBD2 (6 bases). Germline V CDR1 and CDR2: WSHSY, SAAADI. This CDR3 region has 12 residues. The V gene lost 4 bases and the J gene lost 8 bases, with 9 bases spanning the gap.

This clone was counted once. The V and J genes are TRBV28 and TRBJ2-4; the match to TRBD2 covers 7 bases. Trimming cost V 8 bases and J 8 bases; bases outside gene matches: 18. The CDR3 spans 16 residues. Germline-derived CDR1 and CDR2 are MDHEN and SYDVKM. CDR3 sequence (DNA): TGTGCCAGCTCCAAGACTAGCCCCGTCTCAAAGTACATTCAGTACTTC. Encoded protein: CASSKTSPVSKYIQYF.

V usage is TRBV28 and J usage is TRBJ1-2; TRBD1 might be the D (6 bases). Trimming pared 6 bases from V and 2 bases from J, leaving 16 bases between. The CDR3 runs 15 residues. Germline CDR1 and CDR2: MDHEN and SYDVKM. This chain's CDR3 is CASRATGLENYGYTF. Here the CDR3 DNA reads TGTGCCAGCAGAGCTACAGGGTTGGAAAACTATGGCTACACCTTC.

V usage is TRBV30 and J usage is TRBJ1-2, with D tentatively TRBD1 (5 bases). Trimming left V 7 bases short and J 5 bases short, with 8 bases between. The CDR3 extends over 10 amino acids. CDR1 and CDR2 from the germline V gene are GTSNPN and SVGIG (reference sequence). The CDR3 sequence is CASAGYGYTF. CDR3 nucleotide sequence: TGTGCCTCCGCAGGGTATGGCTACACCTTC.

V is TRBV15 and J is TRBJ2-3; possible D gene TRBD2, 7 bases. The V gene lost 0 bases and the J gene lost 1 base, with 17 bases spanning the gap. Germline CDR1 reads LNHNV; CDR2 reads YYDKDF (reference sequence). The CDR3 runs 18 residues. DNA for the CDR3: TGTGCCACCAGCAGAGATTGGGGGGGGGCCGCTTGCACAGATACGCAGTATTTT. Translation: CATSRDWGGAACTDTQYF.

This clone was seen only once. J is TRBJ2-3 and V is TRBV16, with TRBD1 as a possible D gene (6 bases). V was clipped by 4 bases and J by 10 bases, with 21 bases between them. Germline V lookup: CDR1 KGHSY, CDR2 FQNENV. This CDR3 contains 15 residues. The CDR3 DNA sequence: TGTGCCAGCAGCCCGAAGCAGGGGCCGAAAGCTTCGCAGTATTTT. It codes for CASSPKQGPKASQYF.

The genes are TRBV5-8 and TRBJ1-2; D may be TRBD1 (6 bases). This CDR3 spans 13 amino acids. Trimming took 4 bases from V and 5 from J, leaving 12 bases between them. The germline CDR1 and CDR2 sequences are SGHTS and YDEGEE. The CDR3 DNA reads TGTGCCAGCAGCGTCGGACAGCGATATGGCTACACCTTC. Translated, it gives CASSVGQRYGYTF.

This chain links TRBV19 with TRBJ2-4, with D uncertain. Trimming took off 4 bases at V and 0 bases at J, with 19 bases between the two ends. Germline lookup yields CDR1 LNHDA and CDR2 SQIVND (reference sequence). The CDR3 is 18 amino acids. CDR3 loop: CASSKRTVVYLAKNIQYF. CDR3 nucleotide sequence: TGTGCCAGTAGTAAGAGAACAGTAGTATACCTAGCCAAAAACATTCAGTACTTC.

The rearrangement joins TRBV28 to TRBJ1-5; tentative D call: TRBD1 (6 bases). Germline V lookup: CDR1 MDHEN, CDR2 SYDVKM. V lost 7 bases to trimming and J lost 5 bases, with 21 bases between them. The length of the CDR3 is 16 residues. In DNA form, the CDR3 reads TGTGCCAGCACCCAAATTCCTCCAGGGGCCGATCAGCCCCAGCATTTT. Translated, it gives CASTQIPPGADQPQHF.

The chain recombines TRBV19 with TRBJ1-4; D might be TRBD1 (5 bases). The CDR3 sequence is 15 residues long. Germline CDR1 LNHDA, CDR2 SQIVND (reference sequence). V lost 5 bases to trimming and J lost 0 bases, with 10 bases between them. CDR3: CASSGGEATNEKLFF. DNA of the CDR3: TGTGCCAGTAGTGGGGGGGAGGCAACTAATGAAAAACTGTTTTTT.

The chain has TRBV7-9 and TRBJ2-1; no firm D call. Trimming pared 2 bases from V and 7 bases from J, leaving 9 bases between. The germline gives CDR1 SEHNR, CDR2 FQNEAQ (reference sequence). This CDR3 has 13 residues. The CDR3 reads CASSLSVPNEQFF. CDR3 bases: TGTGCCAGCAGCTTATCCGTTCCTAATGAGCAGTTCTTC.

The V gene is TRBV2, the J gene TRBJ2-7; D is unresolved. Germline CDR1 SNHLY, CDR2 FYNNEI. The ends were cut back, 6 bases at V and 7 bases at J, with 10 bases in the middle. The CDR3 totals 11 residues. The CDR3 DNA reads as TGTGCCAGCAGGGCCAAGAGGGAGCAGTACTTC. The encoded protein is CASRAKREQYF.

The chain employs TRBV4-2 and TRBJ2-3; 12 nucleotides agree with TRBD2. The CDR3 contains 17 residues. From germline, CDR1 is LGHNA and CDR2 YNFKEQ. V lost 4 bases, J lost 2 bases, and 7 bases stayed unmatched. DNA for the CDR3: TGTGCCAGCAGCCGGCGACTAGCGGGGGAGATCACAGATACGCAGTATTTT. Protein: CASSRRLAGEITDTQYF.

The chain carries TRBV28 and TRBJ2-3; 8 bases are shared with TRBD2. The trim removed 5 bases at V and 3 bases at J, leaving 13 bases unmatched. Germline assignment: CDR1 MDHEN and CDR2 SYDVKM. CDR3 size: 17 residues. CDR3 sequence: CASSATWTSLGTDTQYF. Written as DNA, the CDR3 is TGTGCCAGCAGTGCGACCTGGACTAGCTTAGGGACAGATACGCAGTATTTT.

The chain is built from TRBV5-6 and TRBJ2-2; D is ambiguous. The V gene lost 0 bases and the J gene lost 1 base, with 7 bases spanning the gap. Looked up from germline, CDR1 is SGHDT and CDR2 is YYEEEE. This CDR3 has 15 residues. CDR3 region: CASSLDSQNTGELFF. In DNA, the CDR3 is TGTGCCAGCAGCTTGGACAGCCAGAACACCGGGGAGCTGTTTTTT.